A single sample gave rise to the 18 T cell receptor beta chains below, sequenced in a study of blood T cell repertoires in COVID-19. The method was immunoSEQ multiplex PCR; TCRdb's version includes in-frame clones alone and lacks a portion of them. The data contain about 240,000 clones, approximately 86% of them singletons. The sample consisted of PBMCs or T cells enriched from blood (not recorded which). The receptors were sampled from a woman aged 25 to 39 with acute COVID-19.

CDR3 sequence (DNA): TGTGCCAGCAGCTTAATCCCTAGCGGGGGCCCCAATGAGCAGTTCTTC. This sequence encodes CASSLIPSGGPNEQFF. The chain links TRBV7-2 to TRBJ2-1; 10 bases fit TRBD2. Trimming at V came to 2 bases and at J to 6 bases, leaving 7 bases not matched to a gene. The germline V gene encodes CDR1 SGHTA and CDR2 FQGNSA. The CDR3 loop spans 16 amino acids.

This clone was counted at least ten times. J is TRBJ1-5 and V is TRBV10-3, with TRBD1 as a possible D gene (6 bases). Germline loops: CDR1 ENHRY, CDR2 SYGVKD. Trimming cost V 6 bases and J 3 bases, with 18 bases left between them. The CDR3 extends over 16 amino acids. CDR3 protein: CAISNQGFEHNQPQHF. The DNA of the CDR3 is TGTGCCATCAGCAACCAGGGGTTTGAGCACAATCAGCCCCAGCATTTT.

The rearrangement joins TRBV5-1 to TRBJ1-5; weak D call: TRBD1 (5 bases). Trimming pared 0 bases from V and 9 bases from J, leaving 13 bases between. The germline V gene has CDR1 SGHRS and CDR2 YFSETQ. The CDR3 is 14 amino acids. In nucleotides, the CDR3 is TGCGCCAGCAGCTTGGAGTCAGGGCATCGGCCCCAGCATTTT. Protein product: CASSLESGHRPQHF.

V usage is TRBV4-2 and J usage is TRBJ2-3, with D uncertain. The germline CDR1 and CDR2 sequences are LGHNA and YNFKEQ. Between the trimmed V and J ends, which lost 1 base and 4 bases, there was a span of 6 bases. The CDR3 length is 13 residues. CDR3 sequence: CASSQGPADTQYF. CDR3 DNA: TGTGCCAGCAGCCAAGGTCCGGCAGATACGCAGTATTTT.

The V gene is TRBV29-1, the J gene TRBJ2-2; TRBD1 matches 11 bases. Unmatched junction bases numbered 5, after V lost 7 bases and J lost 7 bases. CDR1 is SQVTM, CDR2 ANQGSEA, per germline. The CDR3 runs 13 residues. Written as DNA, the CDR3 is TGCAGCGCAGGACAGGGGGCCGGCGGGGAGCTGTTTTTT. Protein: CSAGQGAGGELFF.

This chain links TRBV2 with TRBJ1-2; D unresolved. V lost 6 bases to trimming and J lost 4 bases, with 18 bases between them. Germline V lookup: CDR1 SNHLY, CDR2 FYNNEI. The CDR3 has 15 residues. CDR3 DNA sequence: TGTGCCAGCAGGGCAATTTACGGAGCGGGCTATGGCTACACCTTC. This gives the protein CASRAIYGAGYGYTF.

The sample holds one count of this clone. This chain links TRBV5-1 with TRBJ2-6, with 8 bases aligning to TRBD1. Per germline, CDR1 SGHRS and CDR2 YFSETQ. This CDR3 has 17 residues. J lost 2 bases, V lost 1 base, and 5 bases had no gene match. The CDR3 region has the DNA TGCGCCAGCAGCTTGCAGGGGGCTTTCGCTGGGGCCAACGTCCTGACTTTC. It yields the protein CASSLQGAFAGANVLTF.

V is TRBV18 and J is TRBJ1-5; D possibly corresponds to TRBD1 (6 bases). The germline V and J ends were trimmed by 5 bases and 5 bases, with 13 bases remaining between them. The germline V gene has CDR1 KGHSH and CDR2 LQKENI. The CDR3 has 14 residues. CDR3 nucleotides: TGTGCCAGCTCATATACAGGGAGGGATCAGCCCCAGCATTTT. Its protein is CASSYTGRDQPQHF.

This sequence joins TRBV5-6 and TRBJ2-3; D is unresolved. Between the trimmed V and J ends, which lost 4 bases and 0 bases, there was a span of 3 bases. Germline-derived CDR1 and CDR2 are SGHDT and YYEEEE. The CDR3 runs 12 residues. CDR3 protein: CASSPSTDTQYF. The CDR3 nucleotides read TGTGCCAGCAGCCCAAGCACAGATACGCAGTATTTT.

This chain joins TRBV2 and TRBJ2-7; perhaps TRBD2 as D (5 bases). V lost 2 bases to trimming and J lost 3 bases, with 17 bases between them. Germline CDR1 and CDR2: SNHLY and FYNNEI. The CDR3 covers 16 residues. CDR3 residues: CASSESQAVERYEQYF. The CDR3, as DNA: TGTGCCAGCAGTGAAAGCCAAGCGGTAGAGCGCTACGAGCAGTACTTC.

This chain joins TRBV19 and TRBJ1-2; D might be TRBD1 (6 bases). Germline loops: CDR1 LNHDA, CDR2 SQIVND (reference sequence). The CDR3 covers 14 residues. With 5 bases removed from V and 4 bases from J, the gap between germline ends came to 14 bases. CDR3 residues: CASSPGTGRYGYTF. In DNA, the CDR3 is TGTGCCAGTAGTCCCGGCACAGGGCGCTATGGCTACACCTTC.

The chain recombines TRBV7-9 with TRBJ2-5, with D possibly TRBD2 on 5 matching bases. The CDR3 is made up of 16 amino acids. V was clipped by 5 bases and J by 6 bases, with 22 bases between them. The germline V gene has CDR1 SEHNR and CDR2 FQNEAQ (reference sequence). The CDR3 reads CASSPSGMRDVKTQYF. CDR3 bases: TGTGCCAGCAGCCCCAGCGGAATGAGGGATGTTAAGACCCAGTACTTC.

This chain links TRBV3-1 (or the pseudogene TRBV3-2) with TRBJ2-7; tentative D call: TRBD1 (5 bases). The CDR3 runs to 15 residues. The V and J ends lost 3 bases and 2 bases respectively, with 14 bases between them. Germline CDR1 and CDR2: LGHDT and YNNKEL (reference sequence). The CDR3 here is CASSHGLGAAYEQYF. The CDR3 coding sequence is TGTGCCAGCAGCCACGGTTTAGGGGCAGCCTACGAGCAGTACTTC.

This clone was seen more than once but under ten times. The chain joins TRBV5-1 to TRBJ1-4; the match to TRBD1 covers 10 bases. Germline-derived CDR1 and CDR2 are SGHRS and YFSETQ. The CDR3 runs 17 residues. Trimming removed 0 bases from V and 7 bases from J; junction bases left unmatched: 9. Here the CDR3 reads CASSLGTGGAFFEKLFF. The CDR3 region has the DNA TGCGCCAGCAGCTTGGGGACAGGGGGAGCGTTTTTTGAAAAACTGTTTTTT. Drawing the rest from reference TRBV5-1 and TRBJ1-4, the complete variable domain is KAGVTQTPRYLIKTRGQQVTLSCSPISGHRSVSWYQQTPGQGLQFLFEYFSETQRNKGNFPGRFSGRQFSNSRSEMNVSTLELGDSALYLCASSLGTGGAFFEKLFFGSGTQLSVL.

Remarks on this clone: One end of the junction does not line up with germline, which may come from a read error. This chain uses TRBV7-7 with TRBJ2-2, with unresolved D. This CDR3 region has 14 residues. CDR1 is SSHAT and CDR2 is FNYEAQ in the germline V gene (reference sequence). This CDR3 is CASSLAPNTGELFF. As DNA, the CDR3 is TGTGCTAGCAGCTTAGCCCCAAACACCGGGGAGCTGTTTTTT.

The genes are TRBV18 and TRBJ1-2; a possible D gene is TRBD1 (6 bases). V was cut by 2 bases and J by 7 bases, with 11 bases left in between. The germline gives CDR1 KGHSH, CDR2 LQKENI. This CDR3 has 13 residues. CDR3: CASSPGTYVGYTF. Here the CDR3 DNA reads TGTGCCAGCTCACCAGGGACATACGTTGGCTACACCTTC.

The chain is built from TRBV7-9 and TRBJ1-1; D is undetermined. Germline V gene lookup returns CDR1 SEHNR and CDR2 FQNEAQ (reference sequence). The V end was cut by 4 bases, the J end by 7 bases, with 16 bases between. The CDR3 is made up of 14 amino acids. CDR3 nucleotide sequence: TGTGCCAGCAGCTATTCCAGTGAGGGTCTTGAAGCTTTCTTT. It is translated as CASSYSSEGLEAFF. The variable domain in full, completed from reference TRBV7-9 and TRBJ1-1, reads DTGVSQNPRHKITKRGQNVTFRCDPISEHNRLYWYRQTLGQGPEFLTYFQNEAQLEKSRLLSDRFSAERPKGSFSTLEIQRTEQGDSAMYLCASSYSSEGLEAFFGQGTRLTVV.

The CDR3 nucleotides are TGTGCCAGCTCACCAAGACTAGCCAACACAGATACGCAGTATTTT. Amino acid sequence: CASSPRLANTDTQYF. V is TRBV18 and J is TRBJ2-3; 7 positions match TRBD2. The V segment lost 2 bases and the J segment 2 bases; nucleotides outside the gene matches: 4. CDR3 length: 15 residues. Germline loops: CDR1 KGHSH, CDR2 LQKENI.